This entry lists 7 T cell receptor beta chains sequenced from one sample in a study of graft-versus-host responses after intestinal transplantation. The authors processed graft tissue to release intraepithelial and lamina propria lymphocytes. The method was immunoSEQ multiplex PCR; TCRdb's version includes in-frame clones alone and lacks a portion of them. The sample carries 15,000 to 20,000 clones, 80% recorded once. This specimen consisted of ileum tissue, obtained roughly 110 days after intestinal transplant. All receptors derive from a human patient who received an intestinal transplant, so some T cells may come from the graft donor.

This clone has just a few counts. This chain links TRBV28 with TRBJ2-2; D is unresolved. The CDR3 is made up of 13 amino acids. Germline V gives CDR1 MDHEN, CDR2 SYDVKM. The ends were cut back, 3 bases at V and 6 bases at J, with 8 bases in the middle. The CDR3 spells CASSLRRPGELFF. In DNA, the CDR3 is TGTGCCAGCAGTTTGAGGCGGCCCGGGGAGCTGTTTTTT. The full variable domain, completed using reference TRBV28 and TRBJ2-2, is DVKVTQSSRYLVKRTGEKVFLECVQDMDHENMFWYRQDPGLGLRLIYFSYDVKMKEKGDIPEGYSVSREKKERFSLILESASTNQTSMYLCASSLRRPGELFFGEGSRLTVL.

V and J are TRBV2 and TRBJ2-7, with TRBD2 matching over 8 bases. Germline V CDR1 and CDR2: SNHLY, FYNNEI. The CDR3 consists of 16 residues. After removal of 8 bases from V and 1 base from J, the junction contained 13 bases not matched to a gene. This CDR3 is CASSLRGEGRSYEQYF. DNA for the CDR3: TGTGCCAGCTCGTTGCGGGGGGAGGGCCGTTCCTACGAGCAGTACTTC.

The chain employs TRBV15 and TRBJ2-1, with D uncertain. CDR1 is LNHNV and CDR2 is YYDKDF in the germline V gene (reference sequence). Trimming removed 1 base at V and 0 bases at J, with 7 bases between. The CDR3 length is 15 residues. CDR3 DNA sequence: TGTGCCACCAGCAGAGCGTACAGCTCCTACAATGAGCAGTTCTTC. Amino acid sequence: CATSRAYSSYNEQFF.

CDR3 amino acids: CAWSVKQMQYF. The CDR3 DNA follows: TGTGCCTGGAGTGTAAAACAGATGCAGTACTTC. This chain connects TRBV30 to TRBJ2-7; the D is unclear. Between the trimmed V and J ends, which lost 0 bases and 9 bases, there was a span of 9 bases. The CDR3 consists of 11 residues. CDR1 is GTSNPN, CDR2 SVGIG, per germline (reference sequence). The variable domain in full, with the rest retrieved from reference TRBV30 and TRBJ2-7, is SQTIHQWPATLVQPVGSPLSLECTVEGTSNPNLYWYRQAAGRGLQLLFYSVGIGQISSEVPQNLSASRPQDRQFILSSKKLLLSDSGFYLCAWSVKQMQYFGPGTRLTVT.

V and J are TRBV5-1 and TRBJ1-1, with 10 bases that match TRBD1. Trimming cost V 1 base and J 1 base; bases outside gene matches: 4. Germline lookup yields CDR1 SGHRS and CDR2 YFSETQ. CDR3 length equals 16 residues. For the CDR3, the DNA is TGCGCCAGCAGCTTGATAGGACAGGGGGAGAACACTGAAGCTTTCTTT. Amino acids: CASSLIGQGENTEAFF.

J is TRBJ1-2 and V is TRBV12-5; a possible D gene is TRBD1 (6 bases). The germline V and J ends were trimmed by 5 bases and 4 bases, with 20 bases remaining between them. This CDR3 contains 16 residues. The germline CDR1 and CDR2 sequences are LGHNT and FRNRAP. CDR3 region: CASGPTRITGFYGYTF. CDR3 coding DNA: TGTGCTAGTGGTCCCACGAGGATCACAGGGTTCTATGGCTACACCTTC.

This chain uses TRBV28 with TRBJ2-7; 9 bases fit TRBD1. V lost 2 bases and J lost 11; bases outside the gene matches: 1. Germline V gives CDR1 MDHEN, CDR2 SYDVKM. This CDR3 is built from 11 residues. DNA for the CDR3: TGTGCCAGCAGTTTAGGGGACAGGGAGTACTTC. Translating gives CASSLGDREYF. Full variable domain (outside the CDR3, taken from reference TRBV28 and TRBJ2-7): DVKVTQSSRYLVKRTGEKVFLECVQDMDHENMFWYRQDPGLGLRLIYFSYDVKMKEKGDIPEGYSVSREKKERFSLILESASTNQTSMYLCASSLGDREYFGPGTRLTVT.